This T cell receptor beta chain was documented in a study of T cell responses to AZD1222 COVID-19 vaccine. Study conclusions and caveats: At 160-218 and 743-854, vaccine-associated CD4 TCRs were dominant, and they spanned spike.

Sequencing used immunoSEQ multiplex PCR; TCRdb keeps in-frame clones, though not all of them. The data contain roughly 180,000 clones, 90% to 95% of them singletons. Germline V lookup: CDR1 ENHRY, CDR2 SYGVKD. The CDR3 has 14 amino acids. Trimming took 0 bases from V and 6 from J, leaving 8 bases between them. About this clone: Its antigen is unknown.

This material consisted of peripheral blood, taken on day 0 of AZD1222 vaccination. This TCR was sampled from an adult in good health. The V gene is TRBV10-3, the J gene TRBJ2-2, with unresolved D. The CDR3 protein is CAISESSTAGELFF. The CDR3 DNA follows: TGTGCCATCAGTGAGTCTTCGACGGCCGGGGAGCTGTTTTTT.